Listed here are 18 T cell receptor beta chains from one sample, sequenced in a study of T cell responses to AZD1222 COVID-19 vaccine. Some clones are missing from TCRdb's copy, which holds only in-frame ones; the method was immunoSEQ multiplex PCR. The sample yields 140,000 to 150,000 clones, 92% seen once. The sample was peripheral blood, taken 28 days after the second AZD1222 dose. The receptors come from an adult who received the AZD1222 COVID-19 vaccine.

Here the CDR3 DNA reads TGTGCCAGCAGCTTTAACAGGGCTGCTGAAGCTTTCTTT. Its protein product is CASSFNRAAEAFF. V usage is TRBV7-9 and J usage is TRBJ1-1; D is perhaps TRBD1 (6 bases). Germline V lookup: CDR1 SEHNR, CDR2 FQNEAQ (reference sequence). The CDR3 contains 13 residues. V dropped 3 bases and J dropped 6 bases, with 11 bases sitting between them.

The chain recombines TRBV6-5 with TRBJ2-1, with 10 bases aligning to TRBD2. CDR3 length equals 16 residues. Germline V gives CDR1 MNHEY, CDR2 SVGAGI. After removal of 2 bases from V and 8 bases from J, the junction contained 9 bases not matched to a gene. The CDR3 loop is CASSYEGLAQEYEQFF. Here the CDR3 DNA reads TGTGCCAGCAGTTACGAGGGACTAGCGCAGGAGTATGAGCAGTTCTTC.

The chain uses TRBV6-2 or TRBV6-3 and TRBJ1-2; D unclear. Germline-derived CDR1 and CDR2 are MNHEY and SVGEGT. V was trimmed by 2 bases and J by 8 bases, leaving 15 bases between them. This CDR3 is 14 amino acids long. The CDR3, as DNA: TGTGCCAGCAGTTACCCCGCCAGCCGGGCAGGCTACACCTTC. Residues: CASSYPASRAGYTF.

The J gene is TRBJ1-5, the V gene TRBV7-6; 9 bases fit TRBD1. The CDR3 extends over 17 amino acids. Germline V gene lookup returns CDR1 SGHVS and CDR2 FNYEAQ. With V trimmed by 4 bases and J by 5 bases, 12 bases remained unmatched. The CDR3 spells CASSSRHRGHKDQPQHF. DNA for the CDR3: TGTGCCAGCAGCTCTCGCCACAGGGGGCATAAGGATCAGCCCCAGCATTTT.

CDR3 amino acids: CAWSSGTGVYEQYF. For the CDR3, the DNA is TGTGCCTGGAGTTCGGGGACAGGGGTCTACGAGCAGTACTTC. V gene TRBV30 combines with J gene TRBJ2-7, with 10 bases lining up with TRBD1. CDR1 GTSNPN and CDR2 SVGIG come from the germline V gene (reference sequence). The V gene end was trimmed by 2 bases and the J gene end by 3 bases; junction bases not matched to a gene: 4. This CDR3 region has 14 residues.

V gene TRBV11-3 combines with J gene TRBJ2-1; 10 nucleotides match TRBD1. V was clipped by 5 bases and J by 7 bases; unmatched bases: 8. This CDR3 is 15 amino acids long. Germline CDR1 is SGHNT and CDR2 is YENEEA. The CDR3 loop is CASSVTGTGENEQFF. CDR3 nucleotides: TGTGCCAGCAGCGTCACCGGGACAGGGGAAAATGAGCAGTTCTTC.

The chain recombines TRBV5-6 with TRBJ2-3, with TRBD1 matching over 10 bases. CDR3 length: 15 residues. The ends lost 0 bases at V and 3 bases at J; junction bases unmatched: 1. The V gene's germline CDR1 is SGHDT and CDR2 YYEEEE. The CDR3 DNA reads as TGTGCCAGCAGCTTGGGGGGACAGGGGACAGATACGCAGTATTTT. This translates into CASSLGGQGTDTQYF. Looking up the rest from reference TRBV5-6 and TRBJ2-3 gives the full variable domain: DAGVTQSPTHLIKTRGQQVTLRCSPKSGHDTVSWYQQALGQGPQFIFQYYEEEERQRGNFPDRFSGHQFPNYSSELNVNALLLGDSALYLCASSLGGQGTDTQYFGPGTRLTVL.

The rearrangement joins TRBV27 to TRBJ2-2; tentative D call: TRBD1 (6 bases). Per the germline V gene, CDR1 is MNHEY and CDR2 is SMNVEV (reference sequence). Trimming removed 6 bases from V and 6 bases from J, with 11 bases in between. CDR3 length: 13 residues. The CDR3 nucleotides read TGTGCCAGCAGACAGGGCTATTCCGGGGAGCTGTTTTTT. This sequence encodes CASRQGYSGELFF.

In nucleotides, the CDR3 is TGTGCCAGCAGTTCCGGGACAGGGGCATCACTCCCCCAGCATTTT. It translates to CASSSGTGASLPQHF. The rearrangement links TRBV27 to TRBJ1-5; 10 nucleotides align to TRBD1. V was pared by 4 bases and J by 10 bases, with 10 bases of the junction left unmatched. The CDR3 covers 15 residues. In germline, CDR1 is MNHEY, CDR2 SMNVEV (reference sequence).

The rearrangement uses TRBV5-4 and TRBJ1-2; 7 bases align to TRBD1. V shed 4 bases and J 4 bases; nucleotides not matched to a gene: 4. The CDR3 spans 13 residues. Germline V gives CDR1 SGHNT, CDR2 YYREEE (reference sequence). CDR3 in amino acids: CASSPGTVYGYTF. CDR3 coding DNA: TGTGCCAGCAGCCCAGGGACAGTCTATGGCTACACCTTC. The whole variable domain, remainder taken from reference TRBV5-4 and TRBJ1-2, is ETGVTQSPTHLIKTRGQQVTLRCSSQSGHNTVSWYQQALGQGPQFIFQYYREEENGRGNFPPRFSGLQFPNYSSELNVNALELDDSALYLCASSPGTVYGYTFGSGTRLTVV.

The CDR3 DNA reads TGTGCCAGCAGTTTATCAGGGGGAAGAGCTTTCTTT. Protein: CASSLSGGRAFF. The chain is built from TRBV28 and TRBJ1-1; 7 bases fit TRBD1. This CDR3 has 12 residues. Germline V gives CDR1 MDHEN, CDR2 SYDVKM. The V and J ends lost 1 base and 10 bases, in that order; junction bases with no gene match: 3.

CDR3 sequence: CAWSALAGGGGEQFF. In nucleotides, the CDR3 is TGTGCCTGGAGTGCACTAGCGGGAGGCGGAGGTGAGCAGTTCTTC. The chain uses TRBV30 and TRBJ2-1, with 12 bases that match TRBD2. The V gene's germline CDR1 is GTSNPN and CDR2 SVGIG (reference sequence). Unmatched junction bases numbered 7, after V lost 1 base and J lost 9 bases. CDR3 length equals 15 residues.

The genes are TRBV19 and TRBJ1-6, with D tentatively TRBD1 (6 bases). Trimming took 6 bases from V and 6 from J, leaving 12 bases between them. Germline lookup yields CDR1 LNHDA and CDR2 SQIVND (reference sequence). This CDR3 region has 14 residues. Here the CDR3 reads CASSTTGSNSPLHF. As DNA, the CDR3 is TGTGCCAGTAGCACAACAGGGAGTAATTCACCCCTCCACTTT.

V and J are TRBV15 and TRBJ2-3; 9 positions agree with TRBD2. This CDR3 region has 18 residues. The J segment lost 6 bases and the V segment lost 0 bases, leaving 13 bases of the junction unmatched. Germline V gives CDR1 LNHNV, CDR2 YYDKDF (reference sequence). The CDR3 DNA reads as TGTGCCACCAGCAGAGATGGGCTCGGCGGGAGGGCGGGCGATACGCAGTATTTT. It specifies CATSRDGLGGRAGDTQYF.

This rearrangement joins TRBV19 to TRBJ1-2; the D gene is possibly TRBD1 (5 bases). Germline CDR1 is LNHDA and CDR2 is SQIVND (reference sequence). Trimming shortened V by 6 bases and J by 5 bases, and 7 bases separated the two germline ends. The CDR3 is 11 amino acids. CDR3 coding DNA: TGTGCCAGTAGAGGGGATTATGGCTACACCTTC. This sequence encodes CASRGDYGYTF.

The rearrangement joins TRBV7-9 to TRBJ1-3, with D hard to call. This CDR3 spans 11 amino acids. Trimming left V 5 bases short and J 11 bases short, with 10 bases between. Germline CDR1 SEHNR, CDR2 FQNEAQ (reference sequence). The CDR3 sequence: CASSPGPAIYF. The CDR3 DNA reads TGTGCCAGCAGCCCCGGCCCGGCCATATATTTT.

The chain has TRBV6-5 and TRBJ2-5; TRBD2 matches 8 bases. This CDR3 spans 13 amino acids. The germline gives CDR1 MNHEY, CDR2 SVGAGI. J gave up 5 bases and V 6 bases, and 5 bases lay outside the gene matches. The CDR3 loop is CASSFGRVETQYF. The CDR3 region has the DNA TGTGCCAGCAGCTTCGGGAGGGTTGAGACCCAGTACTTC.

The chain carries TRBV6-2 or TRBV6-3 and TRBJ1-1, with D possibly matching TRBD1 (5 bases). Germline V gives CDR1 MNHEY, CDR2 SVGEGT. The CDR3 runs to 13 residues. V was shortened by 2 bases and J by 3 bases, with 7 bases between the two germline ends. This CDR3 reads CASSYRGDTEAFF. CDR3 nucleotides: TGTGCCAGCAGTTACAGGGGAGACACTGAAGCTTTCTTT.